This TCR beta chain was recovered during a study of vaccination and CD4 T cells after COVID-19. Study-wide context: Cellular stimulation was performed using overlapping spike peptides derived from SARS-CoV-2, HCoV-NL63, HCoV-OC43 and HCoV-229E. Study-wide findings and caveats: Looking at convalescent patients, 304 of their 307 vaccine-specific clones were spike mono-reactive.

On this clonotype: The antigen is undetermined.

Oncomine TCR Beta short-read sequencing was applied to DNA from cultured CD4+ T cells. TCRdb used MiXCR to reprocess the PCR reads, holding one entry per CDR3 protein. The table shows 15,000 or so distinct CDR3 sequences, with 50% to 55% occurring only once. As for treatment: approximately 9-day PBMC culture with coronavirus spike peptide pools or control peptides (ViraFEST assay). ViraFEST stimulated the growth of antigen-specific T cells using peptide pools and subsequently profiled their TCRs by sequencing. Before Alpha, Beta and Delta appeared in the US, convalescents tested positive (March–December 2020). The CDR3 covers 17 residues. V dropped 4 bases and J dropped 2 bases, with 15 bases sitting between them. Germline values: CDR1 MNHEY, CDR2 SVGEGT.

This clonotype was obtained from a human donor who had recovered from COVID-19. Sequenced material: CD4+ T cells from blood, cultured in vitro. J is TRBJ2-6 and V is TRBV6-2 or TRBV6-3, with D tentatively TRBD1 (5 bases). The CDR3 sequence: CASSLQASFTGANVLTF. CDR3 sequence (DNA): TGTGCCAGCAGTTTACAGGCGTCATTCACTGGGGCCAACGTCCTGACTTTC.